This T cell receptor (beta chain) was obtained from a study of a mutant IDH1 vaccine in newly diagnosed glioma. Study-level information: The first vaccination came 4-6 weeks after radiotherapy alone, or with temozolomide cycles. Before enrollment, the patients had been treated with radiotherapy alone, temozolomide alone, or both together. Most of them had received both.

This sample's time point: week 11, during vaccination. Vaccinated patients received 300 ug of mutant IDH1 20-mer peptide per dose, with topical imiquimod. Details on this clone: Antigen: not known.

TCRdb's copy holds only in-frame clones and misses some; the assay was immunoSEQ multiplex PCR. The data show roughly 70,000 clones, approximately 84% seen once. The CDR3 sequence is 15 residues long. Germline V lookup: CDR1 ENHRY, CDR2 SYGVKD. The ends were cut back, 6 bases at V and 4 bases at J, with 16 bases in the middle. The chain combines TRBV10-3 with TRBJ1-5; no clear D gene. The TCR comes from a woman in her fifties or sixties with glioma. Material: PBMCs, obtained from a glioma patient whose treatment included an IDH1 peptide vaccine. CDR3 in amino acids: CAIRASGVGNQPQHF. The CDR3 bases are TGTGCCATCAGGGCCAGCGGGGTGGGGAATCAGCCCCAGCATTTT.